This entry lists 20 T cell receptor beta chains sequenced from one sample in a study of cytomegalovirus exposure and HLA in healthy donors. Libraries were prepared by immunoSEQ multiplex PCR; TCRdb keeps only in-frame clonotypes and omits some of them. The top ten clones hold around 7% of a sample with 150,000 to 200,000 clones, 84% of them seen once. The sample comprised PBMCs. These receptors came from a man in his late teens or twenties in good health and CMV-seropositive.

The chain is built from TRBV7-3 and TRBJ2-6, with 8 bases matching TRBD1. Per the germline V gene, CDR1 is SGHTA and CDR2 is FQGTGA. V trimming: 5 bases; J trimming: 1 base; junction bases outside the gene matches: 13. CDR3 length equals 19 residues. The CDR3, as DNA: TGTGCCAGCAGCCCGCAATGCGGACAGGGTTGTTCTGGGGCCAACGTCCTGACTTTC. This gives the protein CASSPQCGQGCSGANVLTF. Supplemented by reference TRBV7-3 and TRBJ2-6, the full variable domain reads GAGVSQTPSNKVTEKGKYVELRCDPISGHTALYWYRQSLGQGPEFLIYFQGTGAADDSGLPNDRFFAVRPEGSVSTLKIQRTERGDSAVYLCASSPQCGQGCSGANVLTFGAGSRLTVL.

The rearrangement joins TRBV5-6 to TRBJ2-7, with 7 bases identical to TRBD1. The length of the CDR3 is 14 residues. Germline-derived CDR1 and CDR2 are SGHDT and YYEEEE. The V and J ends lost 6 bases and 4 bases, in that order; junction bases with no gene match: 10. CDR3 DNA sequence: TGTGCCAGCATCCGGGCTGAGGGGGCTTACGAGCAGTACTTC. It codes for CASIRAEGAYEQYF.

The chain uses TRBV5-1 and TRBJ1-3, with a possible D match to TRBD1 (5 bases). Trimming shortened V by 4 bases and J by 7 bases, and 15 bases separated the two germline ends. Per the germline V gene, CDR1 is SGHRS and CDR2 is YFSETQ. The CDR3 covers 14 residues. The DNA of the CDR3 is TGCGCCAGCAGCCAACAGGTATCCTCGAACACCATATATTTT. Protein sequence: CASSQQVSSNTIYF.

This clone was seen a handful of times. This chain connects TRBV7-9 to TRBJ2-7, with a weak D call TRBD2 (6 bases). Trimming took 5 bases from V and 4 from J, leaving 15 bases between them. Germline V gene lookup returns CDR1 SEHNR and CDR2 FQNEAQ (reference sequence). The length of the CDR3 is 14 residues. CDR3 region: CASSAGTPPYEQYF. In DNA form, the CDR3 reads TGTGCCAGCAGCGCCGGGACTCCACCATACGAGCAGTACTTC.

This chain links TRBV6-5 with TRBJ2-3; TRBD1 is a possible D gene (6 bases). The germline V gene has CDR1 MNHEY and CDR2 SVGAGI. CDR3 length: 15 amino acids. Between the trimmed V and J ends, which lost 6 bases and 4 bases, there was a span of 17 bases. The CDR3 DNA sequence: TGTGCCAGCAGCCCTACTTGGGGGCGCCCAGATACGCAGTATTTT. Protein sequence: CASSPTWGRPDTQYF.

V is TRBV13 and J is TRBJ1-1, with D unclear. The CDR3 loop spans 16 amino acids. Germline values: CDR1 PRHDT, CDR2 FYEKMQ (reference sequence). The ends were cut back, 3 bases at V and 3 bases at J, with 17 bases in the middle. In DNA form, the CDR3 reads TGTGCCAGCAGCTTTTCCGGAGGCCAATCCTACACTGAAGCTTTCTTT. Residues: CASSFSGGQSYTEAFF. The variable domain in full, completed from reference TRBV13 and TRBJ1-1, reads AAGVIQSPRHLIKEKRETATLKCYPIPRHDTVYWYQQGPGQDPQFLISFYEKMQSDKGSIPDRFSAQQFSDYHSELNMSSLELGDSALYFCASSFSGGQSYTEAFFGQGTRLTVV.

V gene TRBV5-4 combines with J gene TRBJ2-7; a possible D gene is TRBD2 (6 bases). The CDR3 has 16 residues. Germline V lookup: CDR1 SGHNT, CDR2 YYREEE (reference sequence). The V gene lost 4 bases and the J gene lost 0 bases, with 17 bases spanning the gap. The CDR3 here is CASSPLAGRDSYEQYF. In DNA, the CDR3 is TGTGCCAGCAGCCCACTGGCGGGGCGAGACTCCTACGAGCAGTACTTC.

The V gene is TRBV29-1, the J gene TRBJ1-2; 9 bases align to TRBD1. The length of the CDR3 is 13 residues. Trimming took 8 bases from V and 4 from J; bases not matched to a gene: 8. The V gene's germline CDR1 is SQVTM and CDR2 ANQGSEA. CDR3 coding DNA: TGCAGCATCCCGGACAGGGGAACCTATGGCTACACCTTC. Amino acids: CSIPDRGTYGYTF.

The rearrangement joins TRBV13 to TRBJ1-3; TRBD1 matches 8 bases. Germline V gene data show CDR1 as PRHDT and CDR2 as FYEKMQ (reference sequence). This CDR3 has 15 residues. After removal of 3 bases from V and 0 bases from J, the junction contained 1 base not matched to a gene. CDR3 in amino acids: CASSLGTGSGNTIYF. For the CDR3, the DNA is TGTGCCAGCAGCTTGGGGACAGGCTCTGGAAACACCATATATTTT.

The chain employs TRBV19 and TRBJ1-2, with 7 positions matching TRBD1. The V gene end was trimmed by 3 bases and the J gene end by 4 bases; junction bases not matched to a gene: 5. CDR3 length: 14 amino acids. Germline values: CDR1 LNHDA, CDR2 SQIVND (reference sequence). Here the CDR3 reads CASSITGTAYGYTF. Written as DNA, the CDR3 is TGTGCCAGTAGTATCACCGGGACAGCCTATGGCTACACCTTC.

The chain links TRBV9 to TRBJ1-1, with 7 bases aligning to TRBD1. The CDR3 contains 15 residues. CDR1 is SGDLS and CDR2 is YYNGEE in the germline V gene. Unmatched junction bases numbered 12, after V lost 0 bases and J lost 10 bases. CDR3 bases: TGTGCCAGCAGCGTAGATCAGGGGGGCCGGCCTTCAGCTTTCTTT. Its protein is CASSVDQGGRPSAFF.

The J gene is TRBJ2-5, the V gene TRBV6-4; 10 bases are shared with TRBD2. The CDR3 sequence is 18 residues long. Germline V gene data show CDR1 as MRHNA and CDR2 as SNTAGT. The ends lost 8 bases at V and 4 bases at J; junction bases unmatched: 19. CDR3 sequence (DNA): TGTGCCAGCGGCCTCAAGATTAGCGGGAGGTGCCCACGAGAGACCCAGTACTTC. Translation: CASGLKISGRCPRETQYF.

The V call is TRBV5-6, the J call TRBJ2-7; 8 bases map to TRBD1. V dropped 4 bases and J dropped 0; count of bases not matched to a gene: 6. Germline CDR1 is SGHDT and CDR2 is YYEEEE. The length of the CDR3 is 15 residues. In DNA form, the CDR3 reads TGTGCCAGCAGCCCGGACAGGGACGTCTCCTACGAGCAGTACTTC. As protein: CASSPDRDVSYEQYF.

This chain connects TRBV5-6 to TRBJ2-7; 7 positions match TRBD1. Trimming took 4 bases from V and 3 from J; bases not matched to a gene: 4. Germline V gene sequence: CDR1 SGHDT, CDR2 YYEEEE. The CDR3 contains 13 residues. Here the CDR3 DNA reads TGTGCCAGCAGCCCCCGGGACAGCTACGAGCAGTACTTC. This encodes CASSPRDSYEQYF.

This clone was counted once. J is TRBJ1-5 and V is TRBV28; no definite D call. This CDR3 is 15 amino acids long. Trimming removed 4 bases at V and 7 bases at J, with 17 bases between. Germline V lookup: CDR1 MDHEN, CDR2 SYDVKM. CDR3 DNA: TGTGCCAGCAGTTGGCCACCGCCCCCTCACCAGCCCCAGCATTTT. Amino acids: CASSWPPPPHQPQHF.

In its sample, this clone was seen once. V gene TRBV6-5 combines with J gene TRBJ2-7, with D hard to call. Germline V gene data show CDR1 as MNHEY and CDR2 as SVGAGI. Trimming took off 0 bases at V and 7 bases at J, with 13 bases between the two ends. The CDR3 covers 14 residues. The CDR3 DNA sequence: TGTGCCAGCAGTTACTCTGGAGTTGTCCCTGAGCAGTACTTC. Encoded protein: CASSYSGVVPEQYF.

This clone was detected only a few times. The genes are TRBV11-2 and TRBJ1-2; D possibly corresponds to TRBD1 (6 bases). In germline, CDR1 is SGHAT, CDR2 FQNNGV. The CDR3 has 14 residues. The V gene lost 5 bases and the J gene lost 8 bases, with 18 bases spanning the gap. The CDR3 is CASSPNTGFGGYTF. In DNA, the CDR3 is TGTGCCAGCAGCCCCAATACAGGGTTCGGGGGCTACACCTTC.

This clone has a handful of counts. CDR3 sequence (DNA): TGTGCCAGCAGTCCCCGGACTAGCGGGTCTGCCTACGAGCAGTACTTC. Translating it yields CASSPRTSGSAYEQYF. The chain joins TRBV27 to TRBJ2-7; TRBD2 agrees at 11 bases. In germline, CDR1 is MNHEY, CDR2 SMNVEV (reference sequence). V lost 5 bases and J lost 2; bases outside the gene matches: 8. There are 16 residues in the CDR3.

This sequence joins TRBV7-9 and TRBJ2-3; 11 bases are shared with TRBD2. The germline gives CDR1 SEHNR, CDR2 FQNEAQ (reference sequence). This CDR3 is built from 17 residues. J lost 0 bases, V lost 6 bases, and 8 bases had no gene match. The CDR3 sequence is CASSQLGLAASTDTQYF. The DNA of the CDR3 is TGTGCCAGCAGTCAACTGGGACTAGCGGCTAGCACAGATACGCAGTATTTT.

This chain's CDR3 is CATSRDPGRKETQYF. CDR3 nucleotides: TGTGCCACCAGCAGAGATCCCGGTCGAAAAGAGACCCAGTACTTC. The chain is built from TRBV15 and TRBJ2-5, with D unresolved. The germline V gene encodes CDR1 LNHNV and CDR2 YYDKDF (reference sequence). There are 15 residues in the CDR3. The germline V and J ends were trimmed by 0 bases and 3 bases, with 11 bases remaining between them.